This T cell receptor beta chain appears in the sequencing data of a study of blood T cell repertoires in COVID-19. Study background: T cells, B-cell-depleted T cells, or PBMCs supplied cDNA or gDNA.

Germline V gene data show CDR1 as SNHLY and CDR2 as FYNNEI. This CDR3 spans 17 amino acids. V gave up 6 bases and J gave up 4 bases, with 24 bases separating them. This clone was detected once. Authors' methods: Estimation of nucleated cell counts was performed using reference gene primer amplification. Clones were sequenced by immunoSEQ multiplex PCR, and TCRdb holds only the in-frame ones, with some missing. The V and J calls and the clone size are those of that table, but D and trimming were determined from the DNA. The sample records around 40,000 clones, approximately 92% being singletons. The sequence was obtained from a man aged 25 to 40 with active or convalescent COVID-19. Sequencing used peripheral blood. The gene calls are TRBV2 and TRBJ1-2; weak D call: TRBD1 (5 bases). The CDR3 region is CASRRVSGNLLGYGYTF. CDR3 sequence (DNA): TGTGCCAGCAGACGAGTGTCAGGGAACCTTCTAGGCTATGGCTACACCTTC.